Below, 4 T cell receptor beta chains from the same sample are listed, as sequenced in a study of blood T cells in healthy people across ages. Primers used in a second PCR of about 7 to 11 cycles were a sample-barcoded 5' primer and a J-beta primer mix. Using its own MiXCR run on the 5' RACE reads, TCRdb lists one record per CDR3 protein. The profile shows 600,000 or so distinct CDR3 sequences, roughly 30% of them singletons. Sequencing was performed on blood. Receptors originate from a woman older than 75 in good health.

This clonotype came up many times. The gene calls are TRBV9 and TRBJ2-5, with 7 bases that match TRBD2. CDR3 length: 16 amino acids. J lost 5 bases, V lost 4 bases, and 14 bases had no gene match. Germline CDR1 SGDLS, CDR2 YYNGEE. CDR3 coding DNA: TGTGCCAGCAGCCCTTACACGCGGGGGACGGAGGAGACCCAGTACTTC. This translates into CASSPYTRGTEETQYF.

This clonotype has ten or more counts. The chain links TRBV12-3 or TRBV12-4 to TRBJ2-7, with 11 bases fitting TRBD1. There are 15 residues in the CDR3. V lost 6 bases and J lost 5; bases outside the gene matches: 9. The CDR3 nucleotides are TGTGCCAGCAGACTTGGGACAGGGGGTAAGGACGAGCAGTACTTC. Protein: CASRLGTGGKDEQYF.

This clonotype was observed many times. V is TRBV2 and J is TRBJ1-2; the D is unclear. Germline values: CDR1 SNHLY, CDR2 FYNNEI. Trimming cost V 1 base and J 2 bases, with 11 bases left between them. The CDR3 extends over 15 amino acids. The CDR3 nucleotides are TGTGCCAGCAGTGAAGAAGATGGGTCAAACTATGGCTACACCTTC. Residues: CASSEEDGSNYGYTF.

This clonotype was recorded at least ten times. For the CDR3, the DNA is TGTGCCAGCAGCTTAGGGGCTAGCGGGGGGGCGACAGATACGCAGTATTTT. Amino acid sequence: CASSLGASGGATDTQYF. The chain recombines TRBV7-6 with TRBJ2-3; TRBD2 agrees at 12 bases. Trimming cost V 1 base and J 3 bases; bases outside gene matches: 5. CDR3 length: 17 residues. Germline V gene sequence: CDR1 SGHVS, CDR2 FNYEAQ.